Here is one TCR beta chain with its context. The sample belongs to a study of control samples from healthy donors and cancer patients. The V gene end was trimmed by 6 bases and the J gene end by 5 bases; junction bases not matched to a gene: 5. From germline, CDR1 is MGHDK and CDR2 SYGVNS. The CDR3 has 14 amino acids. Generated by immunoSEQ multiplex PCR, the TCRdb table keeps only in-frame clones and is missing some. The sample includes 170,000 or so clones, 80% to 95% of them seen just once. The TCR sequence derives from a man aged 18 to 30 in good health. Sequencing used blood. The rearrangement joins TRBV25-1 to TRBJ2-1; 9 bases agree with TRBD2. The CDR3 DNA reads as TGTGCCAGCAGGGGTAGCGGGGGTAACAATGAGCAGTTCTTC. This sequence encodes CASRGSGGNNEQFF.